One sample yielded the 20 T cell receptor beta chains listed below, sequenced in a study of regulatory T cells in long-lasting Graves disease. Arm-PCR of CDR3 regions and iRepertoire HTBI primers were used to build TCR beta libraries. TCRdb itself ran the multiplex PCR reads through MiXCR, one entry per CDR3 protein. The sample shows 250,000 to 300,000 distinct CDR3 sequences, around a sixth of them seen only once. Regarding time point: newly diagnosed GD, antithyroid drugs for less than 3 months. The TCR library was made from RNA that had been extracted from PBMCs in TRIzol. These sequences were also reported in another study, on T cells in Graves' hyperthyroidism and ophthalmopathy.

The specimen was peripheral blood mononuclear cells (PBMCs), collected at new diagnosis, from a patient treated with antithyroid drugs. All receptors come from a woman under 40 with Graves disease.

This clonotype was detected ten times or more. This chain uses TRBV6-1 with TRBJ2-3, with 9 bases identical to TRBD2. CDR1 is MNHNS and CDR2 is SASEGT in the germline V gene. This CDR3 region has 19 residues. Germline trimming cut 7 bases from V and 6 bases from J; bases unmatched to any gene: 23. CDR3 sequence (DNA): TGTGCCAGCACCGCAACCGCAAGACTAGCGGAGCCCAAGCCGGATACGCAGTATTTT. The encoded protein is CASTATARLAEPKPDTQYF.

In the case of this clonotype: A read error may account for a junction end that differs from germline. The chain is built from TRBV4-1 and TRBJ2-7; TRBD2 might be the D (6 bases). The CDR3 is 18 amino acids. Per the germline V gene, CDR1 is MGHRA and CDR2 is YSYEKL. CDR3 sequence (DNA): TGCACCAGCAGCCCAATGGGATCCGGGACTGAGCCCACGTACGAGCAGTACTTC. It is translated as CTSSPMGSGTEPTYEQYF.

This clonotype was seen only a few times. The V call is TRBV29-1, the J call TRBJ2-1; D is undetermined. Trimming pared 1 base from V and 9 bases from J, leaving 13 bases between. Germline CDR1 reads SQVTM; CDR2 reads ANQGSEA. This CDR3 spans 13 amino acids. For the CDR3, the DNA is TGCAGCGTTGAAGGTCGCAGGAGCATTGAGCAGTTCTTC. Translated: CSVEGRRSIEQFF.

At least ten counts were recorded for this clonotype. The chain joins TRBV7-9 to TRBJ1-5; maybe TRBD1 (5 bases). Per the germline V gene, CDR1 is SEHNR and CDR2 is FQNEAQ (reference sequence). CDR3 length: 13 amino acids. V lost 3 bases and J 6 bases, leaving 9 bases between the germline ends. CDR3 sequence reads: CASSLGGSQPQHF. CDR3 DNA sequence: TGTGCCAGCAGCTTGGGGGGGAGTCAGCCCCAGCATTTT.

This clonotype has more than one count but fewer than ten. A much larger clone lies a single base off, so this may be a read error. The chain employs TRBV6-2 or TRBV6-3 and TRBJ1-1; 9 bases line up with TRBD1. Germline CDR1 is MNHEY and CDR2 is SVGEGT. The CDR3 is made up of 15 amino acids. The CDR3 loop is CASSYSDRGNTVAFF. Here the CDR3 DNA reads TGTGCCAGCAGTTATTCCGACAGGGGGAACACTGTAGCTTTCTTT.

The table lists this clonotype with many counts. The V gene is TRBV7-2, the J gene TRBJ2-5; D uncertain. The CDR3 consists of 13 residues. With 0 bases removed from V and 9 bases from J, the gap between germline ends came to 11 bases. Germline CDR1 is SGHTA and CDR2 is FQGNSA. The CDR3 region is CASSLAPRNPQYF. The CDR3 DNA reads as TGTGCCAGCAGCTTAGCTCCGAGAAATCCCCAGTACTTC.

There are many counts of this clonotype. It may be a read error: a sequence one base away is much more abundant. CDR3 DNA: TGTGCCAGCAGGCCCCACAAGGGCACTGAAGCTTTCTTT. Protein product: CASRPHKGTEAFF. The rearrangement joins TRBV5-4 to TRBJ1-1, with no clear D. Germline CDR1 is SGHNT and CDR2 is YYREEE (reference sequence). V was trimmed by 5 bases and J by 4 bases, leaving 12 bases between them. The CDR3 totals 13 residues.

On this clonotype itself: With only one base between it and a far larger clone, this is likely a read error. Since the CDR3 does not end with the conserved phenylalanine or tryptophan, this likely comes from a read error. CDR3 residues: CASSQATGTVSYNEQFL. The DNA for the CDR3 is TGCGCCAGCAGCCAAGCGACAGGAACTGTCTCCTACAATGAGCAGTTCCTC. This chain joins TRBV4-3 and TRBJ2-1; TRBD1 is a possible D gene (6 bases). V lost 1 base and J 0 bases, leaving 13 bases between the germline ends. This CDR3 is built from 17 residues. Germline V gene data show CDR1 as LGHNA and CDR2 as YSLEER.

This clonotype was observed many times. The chain carries TRBV7-9 and TRBJ1-1; no clear D. The CDR3 covers 14 residues. With 5 bases removed from V and 6 bases from J, the gap between germline ends came to 16 bases. Germline lookup yields CDR1 SEHNR and CDR2 FQNEAQ (reference sequence). CDR3 amino acids: CASSPLTSSAEAFF. The CDR3 DNA is TGTGCCAGCAGCCCTTTGACATCTAGCGCTGAAGCTTTCTTT. Filled out from reference TRBV7-9 and TRBJ1-1, the complete variable domain reads DTGVSQNPRHKITKRGQNVTFRCDPISEHNRLYWYRQTLGQGPEFLTYFQNEAQLEKSRLLSDRFSAERPKGSFSTLEIQRTEQGDSAMYLCASSPLTSSAEAFFGQGTRLTVV.

The CDR3 sequence: CASSLAGQGPTYEQYF. The CDR3, as DNA: TGCGCCAGCAGCTTGGCCGGACAGGGTCCTACCTACGAGCAGTACTTC. The V and J genes are TRBV5-1 and TRBJ2-7, with 8 bases fitting TRBD1. J lost 2 bases, V lost 0 bases, and 7 bases had no gene match. The CDR3 is 16 residues long. The germline CDR1 and CDR2 sequences are SGHRS and YFSETQ. Using reference TRBV5-1 and TRBJ2-7 for the parts outside the CDR3, the full variable domain is KAGVTQTPRYLIKTRGQQVTLSCSPISGHRSVSWYQQTPGQGLQFLFEYFSETQRNKGNFPGRFSGRQFSNSRSEMNVSTLELGDSALYLCASSLAGQGPTYEQYFGPGTRLTVT.

This clonotype was detected ten times or more. V gene TRBV27 combines with J gene TRBJ1-5; D gene ambiguous. The CDR3 loop spans 14 amino acids. Germline values: CDR1 MNHEY, CDR2 SMNVEV (reference sequence). Deletions cut 3 bases from V and 10 bases from J, with 16 bases between. As DNA, the CDR3 is TGTGCCAGCAGTTTGTCCGGCCTACTTCTCCCCCAGCATTTT. Encoded protein: CASSLSGLLLPQHF.

In its sample, this clonotype was seen many times. V is TRBV3-1 and J is TRBJ1-5; no firm D call. The ends were cut back, 3 bases at V and 3 bases at J, with 12 bases in the middle. This CDR3 contains 15 residues. CDR1 is LGHDT, CDR2 YNNKEL, per germline (reference sequence). This CDR3 reads CASSQGMENNQPQHF. DNA of the CDR3: TGTGCCAGCAGCCAGGGTATGGAGAACAATCAGCCCCAGCATTTT.

This clonotype was seen repeatedly, ten times or more. The chain uses TRBV20-1 and TRBJ1-1, with TRBD1 matching over 8 bases. CDR3 length: 12 amino acids. V dropped 6 bases and J dropped 5; count of bases not matched to a gene: 5. Germline loops: CDR1 DFQATT, CDR2 SNEGSKA (reference sequence). CDR3 in DNA: TGCAGTGCCTTGGACAGGGTGACTGAAGCTTTCTTT. It yields the protein CSALDRVTEAFF.

The sample holds many counts of this clonotype. The chain couples TRBV2 to TRBJ2-3, with a possible D match to TRBD1 (6 bases). The J call may be incorrect, as the DNA end agrees better with TRBJ1-1. The CDR3 runs 10 residues. Germline CDR1 is SNHLY and CDR2 is FYNNEI. The CDR3 sequence: CASGGGAAFF. CDR3 bases: TGTGCCAGCGGAGGGGGTGCAGCTTTCTTT.

This clonotype has a count of ten or more. The chain uses TRBV27 and TRBJ2-3; no clear D. The CDR3 extends over 13 amino acids. Trimming left V 6 bases short and J 0 bases short, with 7 bases between. CDR1 is MNHEY and CDR2 is SMNVEV in the germline V gene (reference sequence). As DNA, the CDR3 is TGTGCCAGCAGCCCTTACAGCACAGATACGCAGTATTTT. Encoded protein: CASSPYSTDTQYF.

The chain links TRBV9 to TRBJ1-1, with a possible D match to TRBD1 (6 bases). The CDR3 runs to 15 residues. Trimming cost V 3 bases and J 0 bases, with 12 bases left between them. Germline V CDR1 and CDR2: SGDLS, YYNGEE. The CDR3 coding sequence is TGTGCCAGCAGCGACCGGACAGAACTGAACACTGAAGCTTTCTTT. Protein product: CASSDRTELNTEAFF. The whole variable domain, filled in from reference TRBV9 and TRBJ1-1, reads DSGVTQTPKHLITATGQRVTLRCSPRSGDLSVYWYQQSLDQGLQFLIQYYNGEERAKGNILERFSAQQFPDLHSELNLSSLELGDSALYFCASSDRTELNTEAFFGQGTRLTVV.

This clonotype was recorded at least ten times. A junction end diverges from the germline sequence, so it may reflect a read error. The J gene is TRBJ2-7, the V gene TRBV7-2; 8 bases fit TRBD1. Germline V gives CDR1 SGHTA, CDR2 FQGNSA. This CDR3 has 14 residues. The DNA for the CDR3 is TGTGCCAGCAGCCCGACCGGGACAGGAGTCCAATTTGACTTC. It codes for CASSPTGTGVQFDF.

This clonotype was counted at least ten times. The rearrangement links TRBV7-2 to TRBJ2-1, with 7 positions matching TRBD1. Germline trimming cut 7 bases from V and 10 bases from J; bases unmatched to any gene: 4. The length of the CDR3 is 11 residues. Per the germline V gene, CDR1 is SGHTA and CDR2 is FQGNSA. The CDR3: CASTDRVEQFF. The CDR3 coding sequence is TGTGCCAGCACCGACAGGGTCGAGCAGTTCTTC.

This clonotype appeared many times. The gene calls are TRBV28 and TRBJ2-7, with D possibly matching TRBD1 (5 bases). The CDR3 runs to 14 residues. CDR1 and CDR2 from the germline V gene are MDHEN and SYDVKM. V was trimmed by 3 bases and J by 5 bases, leaving 14 bases between them. The CDR3 region is CASSFQGTPHEQYF. CDR3 DNA: TGTGCCAGCAGTTTCCAGGGAACCCCCCACGAGCAGTACTTC.

In this sample, this clonotype turned up many times. The chain couples TRBV5-1 to TRBJ2-5, with D hard to call. Trimming took 2 bases from V and 0 from J, leaving 8 bases between them. Germline V gene lookup returns CDR1 SGHRS and CDR2 YFSETQ. CDR3 length equals 14 residues. CDR3 residues: CASSFLANQETQYF. The CDR3 nucleotides read TGCGCCAGCAGCTTTTTAGCCAACCAAGAGACCCAGTACTTC.